Below, 19 T cell receptor beta chains from the same sample are listed, as sequenced in a study of neurological immune-mediated disorders. From the 5' RACE reads, TCRdb called clonotypes with MiXCR, one entry per CDR3 protein. The sample carries 50,000 or so distinct CDR3 sequences, roughly 15% recorded once. Sequenced input: PBMCs. These receptors all come from a man in his sixties in good health.

This clonotype showed up many times. The chain employs TRBV7-2 and TRBJ2-3; D not certain. Germline V gives CDR1 SGHTA, CDR2 FQGNSA. The CDR3 consists of 15 residues. Trimming pared 5 bases from V and 3 bases from J, leaving 15 bases between. Here the CDR3 DNA reads TGTGCCAGCAGCACTGGGCCCCTGGTAACAGATACGCAGTATTTT. The encoded protein is CASSTGPLVTDTQYF.

This clonotype occurred many times. The genes are TRBV10-3 and TRBJ2-7, with 15 nucleotides matching TRBD2. CDR3 length: 19 amino acids. Germline CDR1 ENHRY, CDR2 SYGVKD. V was pared by 0 bases and J by 1 base, with 7 bases of the junction left unmatched. CDR3 sequence (DNA): TGTGCCATCAGTGAGTCGGGACTAGCGGGAGGCTCCTCGTCCTACGAGCAGTACTTC. Encoded protein: CAISESGLAGGSSSYEQYF.

This clonotype was counted many times. The chain has TRBV18 and TRBJ1-1; the D gene is possibly TRBD1 (6 bases). Per germline, CDR1 KGHSH and CDR2 LQKENI. The ends were cut back, 4 bases at V and 1 base at J, with 16 bases in the middle. This CDR3 is 16 amino acids long. CDR3 sequence (DNA): TGTGCCAGCTCACAAGCCGGGGGGGCGAGGAACACTGAAGCTTTCTTT. Residues: CASSQAGGARNTEAFF. The variable domain in full, completed from reference TRBV18 and TRBJ1-1, reads NAGVMQNPRHLVRRRGQEARLRCSPMKGHSHVYWYRQLPEEGLKFMVYLQKENIIDESGMPKERFSAEFPKEGPSILRIQQVVRGDSAAYFCASSQAGGARNTEAFFGQGTRLTVV.

This clonotype was seen at least ten times. J is TRBJ2-5 and V is TRBV7-2; unclear D gene. V lost 6 bases, J lost 2 bases, and 4 bases lay in between. The CDR3 contains 11 residues. The V gene's germline CDR1 is SGHTA and CDR2 FQGNSA. The CDR3 DNA sequence: TGTGCCAGCAGGTCTCAAGAGACCCAGTACTTC. It specifies CASRSQETQYF. The full variable domain, with the rest looked up from reference TRBV7-2 and TRBJ2-5, is GAGVSQSPSNKVTEKGKDVELRCDPISGHTALYWYRQSLGQGLEFLIYFQGNSAPDKSGLPSDRFSAERTGGSVSTLTIQRTQQEDSAVYLCASRSQETQYFGPGTRLLVL.

This clonotype occurred many times. V and J are TRBV12-5 and TRBJ2-1; TRBD2 aligns across 10 bases. Germline CDR1 is LGHNT and CDR2 is FRNRAP. The CDR3 sequence is 15 residues long. The J segment lost 4 bases and the V segment lost 3 bases, leaving 3 bases of the junction unmatched. The CDR3: CASGFASGGYNEQFF. In nucleotides, the CDR3 is TGTGCTAGTGGTTTCGCTAGCGGGGGTTACAATGAGCAGTTCTTC. Full variable domain (missing parts from reference TRBV12-5 and TRBJ2-1): DARVTQTPRHKVTEMGQEVTMRCQPILGHNTVFWYRQTMMQGLELLAYFRNRAPLDDSGMPKDRFSAEMPDATLATLKIQPSEPRDSAVYFCASGFASGGYNEQFFGPGTRLTVL.

This clonotype was detected ten times or more. V is TRBV5-1 and J is TRBJ2-7; D could derive from TRBD1 or TRBD2 (5 bases each). Germline CDR1 reads SGHRS; CDR2 reads YFSETQ. CDR3 length equals 14 residues. V was shortened by 4 bases and J by 0 bases, with 11 bases between the two germline ends. CDR3: CASSPGPGSYEQYF. The CDR3, as DNA: TGCGCCAGCAGCCCGGGACCGGGCTCCTACGAGCAGTACTTC.

At least ten counts were recorded for this clonotype. The genes are TRBV28 and TRBJ2-7, with 8 bases fitting TRBD2. V was pared by 4 bases and J by 3 bases, with 5 bases of the junction left unmatched. Germline V CDR1 and CDR2: MDHEN, SYDVKM. The CDR3 extends over 14 amino acids. The CDR3 DNA sequence: TGTGCCAGCAGTTACAGCGGGAGAGGCTACGAGCAGTACTTC. It codes for CASSYSGRGYEQYF.

The table lists this clonotype with many counts. The chain joins TRBV7-6 to TRBJ2-7; no firm D call. Deletions cut 1 base from V and 6 bases from J, with 7 bases between. The CDR3 has 12 residues. Looked up from germline, CDR1 is SGHVS and CDR2 is FNYEAQ. The CDR3 DNA reads TGTGCCAGCAGCTTAGGGCTAGGCGAGCAGTACTTC. It yields the protein CASSLGLGEQYF.

This clonotype was detected many times. V is TRBV20-1 and J is TRBJ2-7; 7 nucleotides align to TRBD2. The CDR3 has 14 residues. From germline, CDR1 is DFQATT and CDR2 SNEGSKA (reference sequence). Trimming took 1 base from V and 3 from J; bases not matched to a gene: 6. The CDR3 sequence: CSARAPRGSYEQYF. The CDR3 nucleotides read TGCAGTGCTAGAGCCCCGCGGGGGAGCTACGAGCAGTACTTC.

The sample holds many counts of this clonotype. The chain has TRBV20-1 and TRBJ2-7, with 7 bases that match TRBD1. The length of the CDR3 is 15 residues. V lost 0 bases and J lost 0; bases outside the gene matches: 5. Germline assignment: CDR1 DFQATT and CDR2 SNEGSKA (reference sequence). The chain's CDR3 is CSAREVGQRSYEQYF. The DNA of the CDR3 is TGCAGTGCTAGAGAAGTGGGACAGCGCTCCTACGAGCAGTACTTC.

This clonotype was seen repeatedly, ten times or more. This rearrangement joins TRBV5-1 to TRBJ2-7; TRBD2 aligns across 8 bases. The germline CDR1 and CDR2 sequences are SGHRS and YFSETQ. V was pared by 2 bases and J by 3 bases, with 4 bases of the junction left unmatched. There are 14 residues in the CDR3. CDR3 region: CASSLLAEDYEQYF. The DNA for the CDR3 is TGCGCCAGCAGCTTACTAGCGGAGGACTACGAGCAGTACTTC.

Ten or more counts support this clonotype. The CDR3 loop is CASSQTRNTGELFF. DNA of the CDR3: TGTGCCAGCAGCCAGACTAGAAACACCGGGGAGCTGTTTTTT. The chain carries TRBV7-2 and TRBJ2-2; the D gene is possibly TRBD2 (6 bases). Germline CDR1 is SGHTA and CDR2 is FQGNSA. V was pared by 5 bases and J by 2 bases, with 9 bases between. This CDR3 spans 14 amino acids.

This clonotype has ten or more counts. The rearrangement links TRBV7-3 to TRBJ2-1; D is tentatively TRBD1 or TRBD2 (7 bases each). This CDR3 contains 15 residues. In germline, CDR1 is SGHTA, CDR2 FQGTGA. The ends were cut back, 5 bases at V and 5 bases at J, with 16 bases in the middle. CDR3 sequence (DNA): TGTGCCAGCAGCGCTCAGGGGGGGCATAACAATGAGCAGTTCTTC. Its protein product is CASSAQGGHNNEQFF. The variable domain in full, with the rest retrieved from reference TRBV7-3 and TRBJ2-1, is GAGVSQTPSNKVTEKGKYVELRCDPISGHTALYWYRQSLGQGPEFLIYFQGTGAADDSGLPNDRFFAVRPEGSVSTLKIQRTERGDSAVYLCASSAQGGHNNEQFFGPGTRLTVL.

V is TRBV11-1 and J is TRBJ2-7; no definite D call. Trimming left V 8 bases short and J 3 bases short, with 11 bases between. Germline lookup yields CDR1 SGHAT and CDR2 FQDESV (reference sequence). The CDR3 is 12 amino acids. The CDR3 region is CASATDLYEQYF. The CDR3 DNA reads as TGTGCCAGCGCGACCGACCTCTACGAGCAGTACTTC.

The V call is TRBV7-2, the J call TRBJ2-1; 8 bases are a match to TRBD1. Looked up from germline, CDR1 is SGHTA and CDR2 is FQGNSA. CDR3 length equals 15 residues. The V gene end was trimmed by 5 bases and the J gene end by 7 bases; junction bases not matched to a gene: 10. For the CDR3, the DNA is TGTGCCAGCAGCCTAATGATGACAGGGGTAAATGAGCAGTTCTTC. This codes for CASSLMMTGVNEQFF.

Ten or more counts support this clonotype. The V and J genes are TRBV14 and TRBJ2-1, with TRBD2 matching 11 bases. V dropped 4 bases and J dropped 6; count of bases not matched to a gene: 8. The CDR3 runs to 16 residues. Germline CDR1 SGHDN, CDR2 FVKESK. Here the CDR3 reads CASSPFGTSGFNEQFF. The CDR3 DNA is TGTGCCAGCAGCCCCTTCGGGACTAGCGGTTTCAATGAGCAGTTCTTC.

The rearrangement links TRBV7-2 to TRBJ2-7; no reliable D call. CDR3 length: 13 amino acids. The germline V gene has CDR1 SGHTA and CDR2 FQGNSA. Trimming cost V 5 bases and J 3 bases, with 11 bases left between them. CDR3 sequence: CASSGSGHYEQYF. DNA for the CDR3: TGTGCCAGCAGCGGGTCGGGCCACTACGAGCAGTACTTC.

This clonotype was found many times. The chain carries TRBV7-9 and TRBJ2-3, with a tentative D call TRBD2 (6 bases). Germline CDR1 is SEHNR and CDR2 is FQNEAQ (reference sequence). V lost 7 bases and J 2 bases, leaving 10 bases between the germline ends. CDR3 length: 13 amino acids. The CDR3 DNA reads TGTGCCAGCAAGAGGGAGGTCACAGATACGCAGTATTTT. Amino acids: CASKREVTDTQYF.

This clonotype was seen a few times. The chain employs TRBV30 and TRBJ2-1; 11 positions match TRBD2. This CDR3 has 19 amino acids. CDR1 is GTSNPN, CDR2 SVGIG, per germline (reference sequence). The V segment lost 3 bases and the J segment 10 bases; nucleotides outside the gene matches: 23. The CDR3 DNA reads TGTGCCTGGAGGGGTAGGTGGGGGCCTAGCGGGAGGACATTAAGGGAGCAGTTCTTC. This translates into CAWRGRWGPSGRTLREQFF.